This record concerns one T cell receptor beta chain sequence. This sample was taken from a study of cytomegalovirus exposure and HLA in healthy donors. The germline gives CDR1 SGHAT, CDR2 FQNNGV. The CDR3 covers 12 residues. Trimming cost V 5 bases and J 15 bases; bases outside gene matches: 7. Amplification used 60 Vbeta primers and 13 Jbeta primers. Sequencing used immunoSEQ multiplex PCR; TCRdb keeps in-frame clones, though not all of them. The ten most abundant clones cover roughly 1.3% of a sample with 150,000 to 200,000 clones. The chain is built from TRBV11-2 and TRBJ1-6; 7 nucleotides match TRBD1. The material sequenced was PBMCs. The TCR originated in a woman aged 60 to 75 in good health and CMV-seronegative. CDR3 amino acids: CASSLDRAVLHF. CDR3 DNA sequence: TGTGCCAGCAGCCTCGACAGGGCGGTCCTCCACTTT.